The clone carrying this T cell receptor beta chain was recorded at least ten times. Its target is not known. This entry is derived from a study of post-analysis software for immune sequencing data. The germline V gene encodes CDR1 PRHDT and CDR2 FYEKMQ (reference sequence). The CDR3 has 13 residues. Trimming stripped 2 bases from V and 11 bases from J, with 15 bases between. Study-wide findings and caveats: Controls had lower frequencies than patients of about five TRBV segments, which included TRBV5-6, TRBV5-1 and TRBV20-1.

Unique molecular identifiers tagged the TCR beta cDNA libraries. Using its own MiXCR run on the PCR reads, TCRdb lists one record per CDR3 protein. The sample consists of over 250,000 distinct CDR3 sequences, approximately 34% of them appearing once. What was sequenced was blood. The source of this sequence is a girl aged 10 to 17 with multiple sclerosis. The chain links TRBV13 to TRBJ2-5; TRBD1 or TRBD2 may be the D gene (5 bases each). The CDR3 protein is CASSLSGKGEQYF. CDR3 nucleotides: TGTGCCAGCAGCTTATCGGGCAAAGGGGAGCAGTACTTC.